One sample yielded the 20 T cell receptor beta chains listed below, sequenced in a study of beta chain features in type 1 diabetes. Isolated RNA was reverse transcribed in full, so expressed TCRB transcripts were sequenced. The method was immunoSEQ multiplex PCR; TCRdb's version includes in-frame clones alone and lacks a portion of them. Here the sample spans fewer than 350,000 clones, around 19% being singletons. The sample consisted of naive CD4+ T cells from blood. Every receptor here comes from a woman aged 18-29 years in good health.

This clone was counted between two and nine times. The rearrangement links TRBV25-1 to TRBJ1-2, with D perhaps matching TRBD1 (5 bases). The CDR3 runs to 14 residues. Germline loops: CDR1 MGHDK, CDR2 SYGVNS. V lost 10 bases and J 3 bases, leaving 18 bases between the germline ends. The CDR3 coding sequence is TGTGCCATGCCCGTGGGCAGGGAGGACTATGGCTACACCTTC. It specifies CAMPVGREDYGYTF.

This clone has a handful of counts. V gene TRBV7-2 combines with J gene TRBJ1-1; perhaps TRBD1 as D (6 bases). This CDR3 region has 14 residues. The ends were cut back, 5 bases at V and 1 base at J, with 11 bases in the middle. The germline V gene has CDR1 SGHTA and CDR2 FQGNSA. In nucleotides, the CDR3 is TGTGCCAGCAGCACCCCGGGACAGAACACTGAAGCTTTCTTT. As protein: CASSTPGQNTEAFF.

The chain employs TRBV18 and TRBJ2-1; D is possibly TRBD2 (6 bases). The CDR3 extends over 15 amino acids. Between the trimmed V and J ends, which lost 2 bases and 5 bases, there was a span of 13 bases. Germline CDR1 KGHSH, CDR2 LQKENI. In DNA, the CDR3 is TGTGCCAGCTCACCAGGGACTCTCCTCGACAATGAGCAGTTCTTC. This encodes CASSPGTLLDNEQFF.

This clone was seen only a few times. The V call is TRBV6-1, the J call TRBJ2-1, with 11 positions matching TRBD2. J gave up 7 bases and V 5 bases, and 7 bases lay outside the gene matches. The CDR3 totals 15 residues. The germline gives CDR1 MNHNS, CDR2 SASEGT. CDR3 nucleotide sequence: TGTGCCAGCAGTCGGACTAGCGGGCCTATGAATGAGCAGTTCTTC. The encoded protein is CASSRTSGPMNEQFF.

This clone was seen more than once but under ten times. The V gene is TRBV7-9, the J gene TRBJ2-2, with D maybe TRBD1 (5 bases). The CDR3 loop spans 16 amino acids. V lost 2 bases to trimming and J lost 4 bases, with 14 bases between them. In germline, CDR1 is SEHNR, CDR2 FQNEAQ (reference sequence). The CDR3 loop reads CASSLRGTGSTGELFF. CDR3 DNA: TGTGCCAGCAGCTTAAGGGGCACGGGTAGCACCGGGGAGCTGTTTTTT.

CDR3 in amino acids: CASSQVGADEKLFF. The CDR3 nucleotides are TGCGCCAGCAGCCAAGTGGGGGCCGACGAAAAACTGTTTTTT. This rearrangement joins TRBV4-1 to TRBJ1-4; the D gene is possibly TRBD1 (6 bases). Trimming pared 1 base from V and 8 bases from J, leaving 11 bases between. The CDR3 is 14 residues long. CDR1 is MGHRA, CDR2 YSYEKL, per germline.

The V call is TRBV4-1, the J call TRBJ1-1; 7 nucleotides align to TRBD1. Losses at the gene ends were 1 base for V and 1 base for J; bases not matched to a gene: 9. Germline CDR1 reads MGHRA; CDR2 reads YSYEKL. This CDR3 comprises 17 residues. The CDR3 here is CASSQGRVGQKNTEAFF. CDR3 sequence (DNA): TGCGCCAGCAGCCAAGGCCGAGTGGGACAGAAGAACACTGAAGCTTTCTTT.

Written as DNA, the CDR3 is TGCGCCAGCAGCCAAGATCTTTGGGGCGGCTACACCTTC. It codes for CASSQDLWGGYTF. This rearrangement joins TRBV4-1 to TRBJ1-2; maybe TRBD1 (5 bases). The germline V gene has CDR1 MGHRA and CDR2 YSYEKL. This CDR3 has 13 amino acids. V gave up 0 bases and J gave up 8 bases, with 10 bases separating them.

V gene TRBV15 combines with J gene TRBJ2-2; the D is unclear. This CDR3 is 12 amino acids long. Trimming pared 5 bases from V and 7 bases from J, leaving 8 bases between. Germline assignment: CDR1 LNHNV and CDR2 YYDKDF (reference sequence). CDR3 region: CATSRESGELFF. CDR3 sequence (DNA): TGTGCCACCAGCCGCGAGAGCGGGGAGCTGTTTTTT.

The chain is built from TRBV4-1 and TRBJ2-7, with 9 bases fitting TRBD1. The CDR3 runs 15 residues. V was pared by 4 bases and J by 3 bases, with 7 bases of the junction left unmatched. CDR1 and CDR2 (germline): MGHRA, YSYEKL. The CDR3 nucleotides are TGCGCCAGCAGCCCAGGGACAGGGCGAAACTACGAGCAGTACTTC. Residues: CASSPGTGRNYEQYF.

The chain employs TRBV5-1 and TRBJ2-1, with a possible D match to TRBD2 (5 bases). CDR1 is SGHRS, CDR2 YFSETQ, per germline. The CDR3 length is 15 residues. V was cut by 0 bases and J by 6 bases, with 13 bases left in between. The CDR3 DNA reads TGCGCCAGCAGCTTGGCCGGGGATCACTCCAATGAGCAGTTCTTC. Translated: CASSLAGDHSNEQFF.

This chain links TRBV5-1 with TRBJ1-2, with D tentatively TRBD1 (6 bases). CDR1 is SGHRS, CDR2 YFSETQ, per germline. The CDR3 is made up of 14 amino acids. Trimming removed 0 bases at V and 8 bases at J, with 14 bases between. The CDR3: CASSLGQARDGYTF. CDR3 bases: TGCGCCAGCAGCTTGGGACAGGCCCGGGACGGCTACACCTTC.

In this sample, this clone turned up a few times. The V call is TRBV23-1, the J call TRBJ1-2; TRBD1 agrees at 7 bases. Being an ORF, TRBV23-1 has a function that is uncertain. The CDR3 consists of 13 residues. The ends lost 2 bases at V and 4 bases at J; junction bases unmatched: 1. CDR3 sequence: CASSQPGGYGYTF. The CDR3 DNA follows: TGCGCCAGCAGTCAACCAGGGGGCTATGGCTACACCTTC.

There are a few counts of this clone. The rearrangement links TRBV30 to TRBJ2-1, with a possible D match to TRBD2 (5 bases). The CDR3 length is 14 residues. Trimming took 0 bases from V and 9 from J, leaving 15 bases between them. CDR1 is GTSNPN and CDR2 is SVGIG in the germline V gene (reference sequence). The DNA of the CDR3 is TGTGCCTGGAGTGTAGGTGTCAGGAGGAGTGAGCAGTTCTTC. Translation: CAWSVGVRRSEQFF. The complete variable domain, with remaining parts taken from reference TRBV30 and TRBJ2-1, reads SQTIHQWPATLVQPVGSPLSLECTVEGTSNPNLYWYRQAAGRGLQLLFYSVGIGQISSEVPQNLSASRPQDRQFILSSKKLLLSDSGFYLCAWSVGVRRSEQFFGPGTRLTVL.

The V and J genes are TRBV7-2 and TRBJ2-7, with a possible D match to TRBD1 (5 bases). Between the trimmed V and J ends, which lost 1 base and 0 bases, there was a span of 10 bases. This CDR3 has 15 residues. Germline CDR1 SGHTA, CDR2 FQGNSA. CDR3 region: CASSLGGRGSYEQYF. CDR3 DNA sequence: TGTGCCAGCAGCTTAGGGGGTAGGGGCTCCTACGAGCAGTACTTC. Full variable domain (rest looked up from reference TRBV7-2 and TRBJ2-7): GAGVSQSPSNKVTEKGKDVELRCDPISGHTALYWYRQSLGQGLEFLIYFQGNSAPDKSGLPSDRFSAERTGGSVSTLTIQRTQQEDSAVYLCASSLGGRGSYEQYFGPGTRLTVT.

This clone was seen a handful of times. This chain connects TRBV5-1 to TRBJ1-3; 8 bases agree with TRBD1. The CDR3 extends over 14 amino acids. Germline lookup yields CDR1 SGHRS and CDR2 YFSETQ. V shed 4 bases, J shed 4 bases, and the junction held 4 bases outside the gene matches. CDR3 loop: CASSPDRVGNTIYF. The CDR3 bases are TGCGCCAGCAGCCCGGACAGGGTCGGAAACACCATATATTTT. Full variable domain (remainder filled in from reference TRBV5-1 and TRBJ1-3): KAGVTQTPRYLIKTRGQQVTLSCSPISGHRSVSWYQQTPGQGLQFLFEYFSETQRNKGNFPGRFSGRQFSNSRSEMNVSTLELGDSALYLCASSPDRVGNTIYFGEGSWLTVV.

The rearrangement uses TRBV28 and TRBJ2-3, with 12 bases identical to TRBD1. Germline assignment: CDR1 MDHEN and CDR2 SYDVKM. The CDR3 loop spans 16 amino acids. With V trimmed by 4 bases and J by 5 bases, 7 bases remained unmatched. This CDR3 is CASSSPGQGAVDTQYF. The CDR3 DNA reads TGTGCCAGCAGTTCTCCGGGACAGGGGGCGGTAGATACGCAGTATTTT.

This sequence joins TRBV10-3 and TRBJ2-5; TRBD1 is a possible D gene (5 bases). The CDR3 is 12 residues long. Trimming took 8 bases from V and 5 from J, leaving 12 bases between them. The germline CDR1 and CDR2 sequences are ENHRY and SYGVKD. CDR3 nucleotides: TGTGCCATCTCACAGGTAGAGGAGACCCAGTACTTC. This encodes CAISQVEETQYF.

This clone was seen more than once but under ten times. The J gene is TRBJ1-5, the V gene TRBV25-1, with 11 nucleotides matching TRBD1. V lost 4 bases and J lost 6; bases outside the gene matches: 2. Germline V gene lookup returns CDR1 MGHDK and CDR2 SYGVNS. CDR3 size: 14 residues. The CDR3 loop is CASSAGQGAQPQHF. As DNA, the CDR3 is TGTGCCAGCAGTGCAGGACAGGGGGCTCAGCCCCAGCATTTT.

This rearrangement joins TRBV30 to TRBJ1-2; weak D call: TRBD1 (5 bases). Germline V lookup: CDR1 GTSNPN, CDR2 SVGIG (reference sequence). The V end lost 0 bases, the J end lost 8 bases, and 22 bases lay between the germline ends. The CDR3 spans 16 residues. CDR3 sequence reads: CAWSVDRGLPRTGYTF. The CDR3 DNA reads as TGTGCCTGGAGTGTAGATAGGGGTTTGCCCCGGACGGGCTACACCTTC.